These T cell receptor beta chains were read from a single sample in a study of tumor-infiltrating lymphocytes in primary liver carcinoma. MiXCR, run by TCRdb on the multiplex PCR reads, gives a single entry per CDR3 protein. The table includes about 350,000 distinct CDR3 sequences, around 60% detected once. Sequenced: peripheral blood. These receptors were collected from a man aged 35-49 years with primary liver carcinoma and hepatitis B virus infection. The CDR3 runs from the conserved cysteine through the conserved F or W. A D gene is named only where the DNA matches it firmly. Some rows mark clone size as missing; the rest say once, few, many or name a class of expanded clone.

J gene,clone size,D gene,V gene,CDR3 DNA,CDR3 protein
TRBJ2-7,NA,NA,TRBV28,TGTGCCAACACAAGGGATTCCTACGTGCAGTACTTC,CANTRDSYVQYF
TRBJ1-5,NA,NA,TRBV10-3,TGTGCCATCGTAGGTGGGAGTCATCCCCAGCATTTT,CAIVGGSHPQHF
TRBJ2-5,NA,NA,TRBV11-2,TGTGCCAGCAGCCTAGAGTTCCGGGTCCAAGAGACCCAGTACTTC,CASSLEFRVQETQYF
TRBJ2-3,NA,NA,TRBV6-6,TGTGTCAGCAGTTACCCCTCCAGGGGGGGACGCGGAGATACGCAGTATTTT,CVSSYPSRGGRGDTQYF
TRBJ2-5,NA,NA,TRBV5-1,TGCGCCAGCAGCTTGGACACGGGAGAGACCCAGTACTTC,CASSLDTGETQYF
TRBJ1-2,many,NA,TRBV6-5,TGTGCCAGCAGTTACTCGTACGGGGGCGCTAACTATGGCTACACCTTC,CASSYSYGGANYGYTF
TRBJ2-2,many,NA,TRBV12-3/TRBV12-4,TGCGCCAGCAGCCTGGGAGGGACAGGGAACACCGGGGAGCTGTTTTTT,CASSLGGTGNTGELFF
TRBJ2-3,many,NA,TRBV5-4,TGTGCCAGCAGTTTGACCCCTAGCACAGATACGCAGTATTTT,CASSLTPSTDTQYF
TRBJ2-7,NA,NA,TRBV4-1,TGCGCCAACAGCCGAATGGGGGGCGGGAGAGATGAGCAGTACTTC,CANSRMGGGRDEQYF
TRBJ1-6,many,NA,TRBV6-1,TGTGCCAGCAGTGAAGGGGGTACCAGTTCACCCCTCCACTTT,CASSEGGTSSPLHF
TRBJ1-1,NA,TRBD1,TRBV11-2,TGTGCCAGCAGCCCTCCTAGCGGTTCCCGGGGACAGGGTGGCGAGGCTTTCTTT,CASSPPSGSRGQGGEAFF
TRBJ2-3,many,NA,TRBV11-3,TGTGCCAGCAGCTTAGTTGACGGAGATACGCAGTATTTT,CASSLVDGDTQYF
TRBJ2-5,many,NA,TRBV6-5,TGTGCCAGCAGTTACTCGCGGGACGGACAAGAGACCCAGTACTTC,CASSYSRDGQETQYF
TRBJ2-5,once,NA,TRBV11-2,TGTGCCAACAGCTTATCGAGGCTAGCCTTGGGAAAAAAAGAGACCCAGTACTTC,CANSLSRLALGKKETQYF
TRBJ2-2,NA,NA,TRBV11-2,TGTGCCAGGAGCCTAGAATCCAGCACCGGGGAGCTGTTTTTT,CARSLESSTGELFF
TRBJ2-7,many,NA,TRBV28,TGTGCCAGCAGTAACGGGCCGACCTACGAGCAGTACTTC,CASSNGPTYEQYF
TRBJ2-7,NA,TRBD2,TRBV6-1,TGTGTCAGCAGTGAACTAGCGGGGATCTACGAGCAGTGCTTC,CVSSELAGIYEQCF
TRBJ1-6,NA,NA,TRBV6-2/TRBV6-3,TGTGCCAGCAGTGAGAGCCGGGACATCGGTTCACCCCTCCACTTT,CASSESRDIGSPLHF
TRBJ2-1,NA,TRBD2,TRBV14,TGTGCCAGCAGCCAAGTCCGACTAGCGGGATTTAACAGTGAGCAGTTCTTC,CASSQVRLAGFNSEQFF
TRBJ1-2,many,NA,TRBV4-3,TGCGCCAGCAGCCAAGAGGAAAGCTATGGCTACACCTTC,CASSQEESYGYTF
TRBJ2-5,NA,NA,TRBV5-1,TGCGCCAGCAGCTTGGCGTCCCAAGAGACCCAGTACTTC,CASSLASQETQYF
TRBJ2-5,many,NA,TRBV11-2,TGTGCCAGCAGCTTAGGGGTGGCCTTAGGGACCCAGTACTTC,CASSLGVALGTQYF
TRBJ1-5,many,NA,TRBV6-5,TGTGCCAGCAGTTGGGAGAGCAATCAGCCCCAGCATTTT,CASSWESNQPQHF
TRBJ2-5,NA,TRBD1,TRBV5-5,TGTGCCAGCAGCTCCCGGGACAGGGGGCAAGAGACCCAGTACTTC,CASSSRDRGQETQYF
TRBJ2-1,NA,NA,TRBV24-1,TGTGCCACCAGTTTAAGCGCCCGGGGGGCCGCGGAGCAGTTCTTC,CATSLSARGAAEQFF
TRBJ2-1,NA,TRBD1,TRBV29-1,TGCACCGCCGAACAGGGGTACGATGAGCAGTTCTTC,CTAEQGYDEQFF
TRBJ2-7,many,NA,TRBV6-1,TGTGCCAGCAGCCTGGAACGGACCTACGAGCAGTACTTC,CASSLERTYEQYF
TRBJ2-7,NA,NA,TRBV18,TGTGCCAGCTCACCCAACAGGGAACGCGAGCAGTACTTC,CASSPNREREQYF
TRBJ1-5,NA,NA,TRBV19,TGTGCCAGTAGGACAAAAATTTCTAGCAATCAGCCCCAGCATTTT,CASRTKISSNQPQHF
TRBJ1-1,NA,TRBD1,TRBV5-1,TGCGCCAGCAGCCCGAGGACAGGGGACGGCACTGAAGCTTTCTTT,CASSPRTGDGTEAFF
TRBJ1-2,NA,NA,TRBV28,TGTGCCAGCAGTATGAGTAATAACTATGGCTACACCTTC,CASSMSNNYGYTF
TRBJ2-2,NA,NA,TRBV6-5,TGTGCCAGCAGTTACTGGTCTCAGATGAACACCGGGGAGCTGTTTTTT,CASSYWSQMNTGELFF
TRBJ2-5,NA,NA,TRBV5-1,TGCGCCAGCAGCTCGCGGGCAGGGAACCAAGAGACCCAGTACTTC,CASSSRAGNQETQYF
TRBJ1-5,many,TRBD1,TRBV6-2/TRBV6-3,TGTGCCAGCAGGGAAGGGACAGTCAATCAGCCCCAGCATTTT,CASREGTVNQPQHF
TRBJ2-1,NA,NA,TRBV28,TGTGCCAGCAGTTTAGGGTTTCAGTCGGGGGCGCATGAGCAGTTCTTC,CASSLGFQSGAHEQFF
TRBJ2-7,NA,NA,TRBV28,TGTGCCAGCAGGCCCTCAGGGGCCTCCTACGAGCAGTACTTC,CASRPSGASYEQYF